These 27 T cell receptor beta chains were all obtained from the same sample, sequenced in a study of Graves' ophthalmopathy and Graves' hyperthyroidism. Transcripts of RNA were the source for amplifying TCR beta CDR3 regions. First-round RT-PCR used HTBI primers; second-round multiplex PCR followed. TCRdb called the multiplex PCR reads again in MiXCR, with one record for every CDR3 protein. In the table there are roughly 1.1 million distinct CDR3 sequences, 35% to 40% of which are singletons. The source material was peripheral blood or thyroid tissue (not recorded which). These receptors were taken from an adult man with Graves' hyperthyroidism.

This clonotype was seen many times. The V call is TRBV7-4, the J call TRBJ2-5; TRBD1 is a possible D gene (6 bases). V gave up 8 bases and J gave up 1 base, with 17 bases separating them. This CDR3 has 15 amino acids. Germline V gene lookup returns CDR1 SGHVT and CDR2 SQSDAQ. The CDR3 nucleotides read TGTGCCAGCCTGCGCGGGTGGGGGCTCCAAGAGACCCAGTACTTC. This translates into CASLRGWGLQETQYF.

Notes on this clonotype: This sequence may be a read error, since a much larger clone differs from it by one base. The CDR3 loop reads CASPRPQANEKLFF. Written as DNA, the CDR3 is TGTGCCAGCCCACGACCGCAGGCTAATGAAAAACTGTTTTTT. This chain joins TRBV2 and TRBJ1-4; D is undetermined. The CDR3 runs 14 residues. V was pared by 8 bases and J by 3 bases, with 13 bases between. Germline V lookup: CDR1 SNHLY, CDR2 FYNNEI.

The genes are TRBV19 and TRBJ2-7; 8 nucleotides match TRBD2. From germline, CDR1 is LNHDA and CDR2 SQIVND (reference sequence). V shed 6 bases and J 7 bases; nucleotides not matched to a gene: 5. The CDR3 covers 12 residues. CDR3 loop: CASRLAAGEQYF. As DNA, the CDR3 is TGTGCCAGTAGACTAGCGGCGGGGGAGCAGTACTTC. The complete variable domain, with remaining parts taken from reference TRBV19 and TRBJ2-7, reads DGGITQSPKYLFRKEGQNVTLSCEQNLNHDAMYWYRQDPGQGLRLIYYSQIVNDFQKGDIAEGYSVSREKKESFPLTVTSAQKNPTAFYLCASRLAAGEQYFGPGTRLTVT.

This clonotype was seen a few times. The chain couples TRBV29-1 to TRBJ1-2; unclear D gene. In germline, CDR1 is SQVTM, CDR2 ANQGSEA. The CDR3 contains 14 residues. Trimming left V 4 bases short and J 4 bases short, with 16 bases between. CDR3 nucleotide sequence: TGCAGCGTTGCCCCCGCCCGGACGGGCTATGGCTACACCTTC. This translates into CSVAPARTGYGYTF.

The V gene is TRBV20-1, the J gene TRBJ1-3; D unresolved. The V and J ends lost 8 bases and 0 bases respectively, with 11 bases between them. This CDR3 contains 13 residues. Germline V gives CDR1 DFQATT, CDR2 SNEGSKA (reference sequence). In DNA, the CDR3 is TGCAGTTCAGCTCCCCACTCTGGAAACACCATATATTTT. Its translation: CSSAPHSGNTIYF.

The chain combines TRBV7-9 with TRBJ2-3; D is unresolved. V lost 8 bases and J 6 bases, leaving 12 bases between the germline ends. This CDR3 comprises 12 residues. Germline V gene data show CDR1 as SEHNR and CDR2 as FQNEAQ (reference sequence). The CDR3 DNA reads TGTGCCAGCCCGGGCTCCTCGGATACGCAGTATTTT. This gives the protein CASPGSSDTQYF.

This clonotype was seen ten or more times. The CDR3 is CASSLEVQGRDGYTF. DNA of the CDR3: TGTGCCAGCAGCTTAGAAGTACAGGGTCGGGATGGCTACACCTTC. V gene TRBV7-9 combines with J gene TRBJ1-2; weak D call: TRBD1 (6 bases). V lost 1 base and J lost 6, with 15 bases in between. This CDR3 has 15 amino acids. The V gene's germline CDR1 is SEHNR and CDR2 FQNEAQ (reference sequence).

This clonotype has ten or more counts. The V and J genes are TRBV7-2 and TRBJ2-7; the match to TRBD1 covers 7 bases. Germline trimming cut 5 bases from V and 4 bases from J; bases unmatched to any gene: 8. The CDR3 contains 14 residues. CDR1 and CDR2 from the germline V gene are SGHTA and FQGNSA. The CDR3 region is CASSPPGQRYEQYF. In DNA, the CDR3 is TGTGCCAGCAGCCCTCCGGGACAGAGATACGAGCAGTACTTC.

This clonotype was seen ten or more times. The chain carries TRBV24-1 and TRBJ2-5, with 9 bases matching TRBD1. CDR1 and CDR2 from the germline V gene are KGHDR and SFDVKD. The J segment lost 0 bases and the V segment lost 4 bases, leaving 8 bases of the junction unmatched. The CDR3 is 17 amino acids. CDR3 coding DNA: TGTGCCACCAGTGAGCCCCGGACAGGGGAGGACCAAGAGACCCAGTACTTC. This codes for CATSEPRTGEDQETQYF.

This clonotype was recorded many times. The rearrangement links TRBV15 to TRBJ2-7; D is ambiguous. Trimming took off 0 bases at V and 3 bases at J, with 6 bases between the two ends. Per the germline V gene, CDR1 is LNHNV and CDR2 is YYDKDF (reference sequence). This CDR3 has 13 amino acids. The CDR3 nucleotides read TGTGCCACCAGCAGAGAATATTACTACGAGCAGTACTTC. Translation gives CATSREYYYEQYF.

The DNA for the CDR3 is TGTGCCAGCAGCGTTGGGACGGTCGATCCCTACGAGCAGTACTTC. Amino acid sequence: CASSVGTVDPYEQYF. The V call is TRBV7-8, the J call TRBJ2-7; D might be TRBD1 or TRBD2, each matching 5 bases. The V end lost 5 bases, the J end lost 2 bases, and 16 bases lay between the germline ends. This CDR3 region has 15 residues. Germline V gene lookup returns CDR1 SGHVS and CDR2 FQNEAQ.

This clonotype came up many times. V is TRBV2 and J is TRBJ1-5; TRBD1 aligns across 10 bases. Germline lookup yields CDR1 SNHLY and CDR2 FYNNEI. V lost 4 bases to trimming and J lost 5 bases; unmatched junction nucleotides: 5. CDR3 length equals 15 residues. The CDR3 here is CASSGGTGVDQPQHF. The CDR3, as DNA: TGTGCCAGCAGTGGGGGGACAGGGGTCGATCAGCCCCAGCATTTT.

The chain carries TRBV7-9 and TRBJ2-7; 9 bases are shared with TRBD2. CDR1 and CDR2 (germline): SEHNR, FQNEAQ (reference sequence). The CDR3 contains 12 residues. The trim removed 4 bases at V and 9 bases at J, leaving 4 bases unmatched. CDR3 DNA sequence: TGTGCCAGCAGCTCCCGAGCGGGAGGGCAGTACTTC. This gives the protein CASSSRAGGQYF.

This chain's CDR3 is CSARPTTGNSYEQYF. The CDR3 DNA reads as TGCAGTGCTAGACCCACGACAGGGAACTCCTACGAGCAGTACTTC. This chain uses TRBV20-1 with TRBJ2-7, with 7 bases aligning to TRBD1. This CDR3 is built from 15 residues. Looked up from germline, CDR1 is DFQATT and CDR2 is SNEGSKA (reference sequence). V lost 2 bases and J lost 0; bases outside the gene matches: 7.

V usage is TRBV19 and J usage is TRBJ2-5; 9 bases line up with TRBD2. The CDR3 has 16 residues. Germline trimming cut 4 bases from V and 5 bases from J; bases unmatched to any gene: 11. CDR1 LNHDA and CDR2 SQIVND come from the germline V gene (reference sequence). The CDR3 sequence: CASSRKSGRCQETQYF. CDR3 bases: TGTGCCAGTAGTAGGAAGAGCGGGAGGTGCCAGGAGACCCAGTACTTC.

Points on this clonotype: Being one base from a much bigger clone, this may be a read error. This rearrangement joins TRBV5-6 to TRBJ1-1; TRBD1 is a possible D gene (5 bases). The germline V gene has CDR1 SGHDT and CDR2 YYEEEE. This CDR3 comprises 15 residues. Deletions cut 1 base from V and 4 bases from J, with 14 bases between. The CDR3 DNA reads as TGTGCCAGCAGCTTGCGCAGGGACTTGAGCACTGAAGCTTTCTTT. It codes for CASSLRRDLSTEAFF.

This clonotype was counted ten times or more. The chain couples TRBV9 to TRBJ2-6; D gene ambiguous. Trimming removed 4 bases from V and 1 base from J, with 15 bases in between. CDR1 is SGDLS and CDR2 is YYNGEE in the germline V gene. The CDR3 covers 17 residues. The CDR3 spells CASSIQSGLSGANVLTF. CDR3 DNA: TGTGCCAGCAGCATACAATCTGGGTTGTCTGGGGCCAACGTCCTGACTTTC.

In this sample, this clonotype turned up a few times. The rearrangement links TRBV29-1 to TRBJ2-6, with 7 bases lining up with TRBD2. The germline CDR1 and CDR2 sequences are SQVTM and ANQGSEA. Losses at the gene ends were 6 bases for V and 4 bases for J; bases not matched to a gene: 18. The CDR3 length is 18 residues. The CDR3 sequence: CSVTKDLSGRTGANVLTF. The CDR3 DNA reads TGCAGCGTCACCAAGGATCTCTCCGGGAGGACAGGGGCCAACGTCCTGACTTTC.

This clonotype was seen more than once but under ten times. The chain employs TRBV7-8 and TRBJ1-5; no clear D. This CDR3 contains 16 residues. Germline loops: CDR1 SGHVS, CDR2 FQNEAQ. V was pared by 8 bases and J by 2 bases, with 19 bases between. CDR3 sequence (DNA): TGTGCCAGCTCACCAGCGGACCGGGCGGGCAATCAGCCCCAGCATTTT. Protein sequence: CASSPADRAGNQPQHF.

The chain is built from TRBV6-5 and TRBJ1-5, with D uncertain. This CDR3 has 15 residues. Trimming pared 2 bases from V and 4 bases from J, leaving 12 bases between. Germline-derived CDR1 and CDR2 are MNHEY and SVGAGI. The chain's CDR3 is CASSYDRNGNQPQHF. The CDR3 DNA follows: TGTGCCAGCAGTTACGATCGCAATGGTAATCAGCCCCAGCATTTT.

This clonotype has at least ten counts. The V gene is TRBV29-1, the J gene TRBJ1-2, with D hard to call. Germline CDR1 SQVTM, CDR2 ANQGSEA. Between the trimmed V and J ends, which lost 3 bases and 0 bases, there was a span of 8 bases. This CDR3 region has 13 residues. The CDR3 coding sequence is TGCAGCGTTGAGCATACTGCTAACTATGGCTACACCTTC. Residues: CSVEHTANYGYTF.

This clonotype was counted many times. The chain is built from TRBV20-1 and TRBJ1-5; D possibly corresponds to TRBD1 (5 bases). CDR1 is DFQATT, CDR2 SNEGSKA, per germline (reference sequence). Trimming cost V 3 bases and J 3 bases, with 21 bases left between them. This CDR3 is 17 amino acids long. Here the CDR3 reads CSASADMDIVINQPQHF. In DNA form, the CDR3 reads TGCAGTGCTAGCGCGGACATGGACATCGTTATCAATCAGCCCCAGCATTTT.

For the CDR3, the DNA is TGTGCCATCAGTGACGAGGGGGAAGAGACCCAGTACTTC. It encodes CAISDEGEETQYF. The chain is built from TRBV10-3 and TRBJ2-5, with a tentative D call TRBD1 (6 bases). The CDR3 covers 13 residues. V was trimmed by 3 bases and J by 3 bases, leaving 8 bases between them. Germline V gene lookup returns CDR1 ENHRY and CDR2 SYGVKD.

As to this clonotype: The conserved phenylalanine or tryptophan is not found at the CDR3 terminus, so this likely reflects a read error. Because the CDR3's place on the DNA is in doubt, the DNA is left out and the CDR3 is given as listed by TCRdb. This chain links TRBV10-3 with TRBJ1-1; TRBD1 reflects the table's D call only, with no check against the DNA. The CDR3 has 11 residues if both end residues are counted. From germline, CDR1 is ENHRY and CDR2 SYGVKD. The CDR3 here is CAISVPRGANY.

This clonotype has a count of ten or more. The chain is built from TRBV5-1 and TRBJ2-7; TRBD1 might be the D (6 bases). V was cut by 4 bases and J by 0 bases, with 11 bases left in between. The CDR3 runs 14 residues. CDR1 and CDR2 from the germline V gene are SGHRS and YFSETQ. In DNA, the CDR3 is TGCGCCAGCAGCGATGACAGGAGCTCCTACGAGCAGTACTTC. It yields the protein CASSDDRSSYEQYF.

Ten or more counts support this clonotype. The chain links TRBV19 to TRBJ1-2, with 7 bases fitting TRBD1. This CDR3 has 12 amino acids. Germline V gene lookup returns CDR1 LNHDA and CDR2 SQIVND (reference sequence). V shed 5 bases and J 7 bases; nucleotides not matched to a gene: 4. DNA for the CDR3: TGTGCCAGTAGTGACAGGGTTGTTGGCTACACCTTC. It specifies CASSDRVVGYTF. The variable domain in full, with the rest retrieved from reference TRBV19 and TRBJ1-2, is DGGITQSPKYLFRKEGQNVTLSCEQNLNHDAMYWYRQDPGQGLRLIYYSQIVNDFQKGDIAEGYSVSREKKESFPLTVTSAQKNPTAFYLCASSDRVVGYTFGSGTRLTVV.

The V gene is TRBV7-3, the J gene TRBJ1-1; a possible D gene is TRBD1 (6 bases). This CDR3 contains 14 residues. V was trimmed by 10 bases and J by 0 bases, leaving 15 bases between them. Germline values: CDR1 SGHTA, CDR2 FQGTGA. The CDR3 sequence is CANTLDSVNTEAFF. As DNA, the CDR3 is TGTGCCAACACCCTGGACAGCGTGAACACTGAAGCTTTCTTT.